These 19 T cell receptor beta chains share one sample of origin, sequenced in a study of regulatory T cells in long-lasting Graves disease. To make TCR beta libraries, researchers used iRepertoire HTBI primers and Arm-PCR of CDR3 regions. TCRdb ran MiXCR on the multiplex PCR reads and lists one entry per CDR3 protein. The data show a few hundred thousand distinct CDR3 sequences, with 22% seen just once and around 13% held by the top ten. The time point: persistent/refractory GD, antithyroid drugs over 5 years with positive TRAb. The TCR library used RNA extracted from PBMCs. This material consisted of peripheral blood mononuclear cells (PBMCs), taken when the disease was refractory, from a patient treated with antithyroid drugs. Every receptor here comes from a female donor with Graves disease.

A few counts support this clonotype. CDR3 loop: CASSYSKGGDQPQHF. The CDR3 DNA reads as TGTGCCAGCAGTTACTCGAAAGGGGGCGACCAGCCCCAGCATTTT. The rearrangement uses TRBV6-5 and TRBJ1-5, with 7 bases lining up with TRBD1. V was clipped by 0 bases and J by 7 bases; unmatched bases: 6. This CDR3 spans 15 amino acids. The germline V gene has CDR1 MNHEY and CDR2 SVGAGI.

CDR3 protein: CASSRQAGGNTGELFF. The CDR3 DNA reads as TGCGCCAGCAGCCGGCAAGCGGGGGGGAACACCGGGGAGCTGTTTTTT. V usage is TRBV4-1 and J usage is TRBJ2-2; 9 bases agree with TRBD2. The CDR3 covers 16 residues. Per the germline V gene, CDR1 is MGHRA and CDR2 is YSYEKL. Trimming removed 4 bases from V and 1 base from J; junction bases left unmatched: 4.

This clonotype was counted many times. The chain links TRBV6-1 to TRBJ2-7; 7 nucleotides agree with TRBD1. The germline gives CDR1 MNHNS, CDR2 SASEGT. V lost 6 bases to trimming and J lost 2 bases; unmatched junction nucleotides: 4. The CDR3 loop spans 13 amino acids. The CDR3 here is CASRRGQAYEQYF. The CDR3 DNA sequence: TGTGCCAGCAGACGAGGACAGGCCTACGAGCAGTACTTC.

Comments on this clonotype: This may stem from a read error, because a much larger clone lies one nucleotide away. V and J are TRBV12-3 or TRBV12-4 and TRBJ2-7; D not resolved. The ends were cut back, 2 bases at V and 6 bases at J, with 8 bases in the middle. CDR3 length: 12 residues. The CDR3 protein is CASSLPFTEQYF. In DNA form, the CDR3 reads TGTGCCAGCAGTTTACCATTCACCGAGCAGTACTTC.

This clonotype was recorded many times. The genes are TRBV20-1 and TRBJ2-7, with TRBD1 matching over 9 bases. The CDR3 has 14 residues. Trimming cost V 1 base and J 7 bases; bases outside gene matches: 8. CDR1 and CDR2 (germline): DFQATT, SNEGSKA (reference sequence). CDR3 loop: CSARVQGALSEQYF. For the CDR3, the DNA is TGCAGTGCTAGAGTACAGGGGGCTTTGAGTGAGCAGTACTTC.

The CDR3: CASSRGANEKLFF. The DNA of the CDR3 is TGTGCCAGCTCAAGGGGGGCTAATGAAAAACTGTTTTTT. The gene calls are TRBV18 and TRBJ1-4; D is possibly TRBD1 (6 bases). Trimming stripped 5 bases from V and 3 bases from J, with 7 bases between. The CDR3 sequence is 13 residues long. Germline V CDR1 and CDR2: KGHSH, LQKENI.

In its sample, this clonotype was seen a few times. Relative to the germline gene, one junction end is altered; a read error may explain this. The V gene is TRBV7-7, the J gene TRBJ2-5, with D tentatively TRBD1 (6 bases). The CDR3 runs to 17 residues. Germline CDR1 reads SSHAT; CDR2 reads FNYEAQ (reference sequence). The CDR3 spells CASSLGGRPNGDETQYF. CDR3 bases: TGTGCTAGCAGCTTAGGGGGTCGGCCCAACGGGGATGAGACCCAGTACTTC.

V gene TRBV7-9 combines with J gene TRBJ1-2, with D possibly TRBD1 on 6 matching bases. The CDR3 is 15 residues long. Deletions cut 1 base from V and 4 bases from J, with 13 bases between. The germline V gene encodes CDR1 SEHNR and CDR2 FQNEAQ (reference sequence). CDR3 in amino acids: CASSLVFRDIYGYTF. CDR3 bases: TGTGCCAGCAGCTTAGTTTTTCGGGACATCTATGGCTACACCTTC.

This clonotype came up many times. The gene calls are TRBV7-4 and TRBJ2-5, with no clear D. CDR1 is SGHVT, CDR2 SQSDAQ, per germline. Trimming removed 1 base from V and 4 bases from J, with 7 bases in between. The CDR3 loop spans 13 amino acids. The CDR3 spells CASSLEKGETQYF. The CDR3 nucleotides are TGTGCCAGCAGCTTAGAGAAGGGAGAGACCCAGTACTTC.

This sequence joins TRBV19 and TRBJ2-7; 8 nucleotides agree with TRBD2. Germline CDR1 and CDR2: LNHDA and SQIVND (reference sequence). V lost 5 bases and J lost 2; bases outside the gene matches: 5. The length of the CDR3 is 14 residues. The CDR3 loop is CASSPSGSTYEQYF. CDR3 sequence (DNA): TGTGCCAGTAGTCCCAGCGGGAGTACCTACGAGCAGTACTTC.

This clonotype was detected ten times or more. The rearrangement uses TRBV28 and TRBJ1-5; D unclear. Deletions cut 6 bases from V and 7 bases from J, with 16 bases between. This CDR3 is 14 amino acids long. CDR1 is MDHEN, CDR2 SYDVKM, per germline. The CDR3 spells CASSLDVSMQPQHF. The CDR3 DNA sequence: TGTGCCAGCAGCCTGGACGTGTCCATGCAGCCCCAGCATTTT.

The chain is built from TRBV20-1 and TRBJ2-7, with 11 bases matching TRBD2. The germline V gene has CDR1 DFQATT and CDR2 SNEGSKA (reference sequence). The V and J ends lost 4 bases and 3 bases, in that order; junction bases with no gene match: 5. The CDR3 has 14 amino acids. For the CDR3, the DNA is TGCAGTGCTACGGGACTAGCGGAGATCTACGAGCAGTACTTC. Translating gives CSATGLAEIYEQYF.

The rearrangement joins TRBV19 to TRBJ1-5; no clear D. CDR3 length: 15 amino acids. Trimming took 5 bases from V and 5 from J, leaving 16 bases between them. CDR1 is LNHDA and CDR2 is SQIVND in the germline V gene (reference sequence). The CDR3 nucleotides are TGTGCCAGTAGTCCACAAACCGCAGCACATCAGCCCCAGCATTTT. Residues: CASSPQTAAHQPQHF. Full variable domain (outside the CDR3, taken from reference TRBV19 and TRBJ1-5): DGGITQSPKYLFRKEGQNVTLSCEQNLNHDAMYWYRQDPGQGLRLIYYSQIVNDFQKGDIAEGYSVSREKKESFPLTVTSAQKNPTAFYLCASSPQTAAHQPQHFGDGTRLSIL.

The rearrangement links TRBV19 to TRBJ1-3; no clear D gene. CDR1 is LNHDA and CDR2 is SQIVND in the germline V gene (reference sequence). This CDR3 is 16 amino acids long. Trimming took off 3 bases at V and 2 bases at J, with 14 bases between the two ends. The chain's CDR3 is CASSIGLNSAGNTIYF. The DNA of the CDR3 is TGTGCCAGTAGTATCGGTCTCAACAGTGCTGGAAACACCATATATTTT.

This clonotype was detected once. V and J are TRBV2 and TRBJ2-3; 10 positions match TRBD2. Germline CDR1 SNHLY, CDR2 FYNNEI. V lost 8 bases to trimming and J lost 1 base; unmatched junction nucleotides: 6. The CDR3 spans 15 residues. The CDR3 spells CASEPGTSGTDTQYF. The CDR3 nucleotides read TGTGCCAGCGAGCCCGGGACTAGCGGCACAGATACGCAGTATTTT.

This clonotype came up a few times. The genes are TRBV20-1 and TRBJ1-6, with TRBD1 matching 7 bases. Germline CDR1 is DFQATT and CDR2 is SNEGSKA (reference sequence). The V segment lost 1 base and the J segment 6 bases; nucleotides outside the gene matches: 6. The CDR3 length is 15 residues. CDR3 region: CSARVLDRTNSPLHF. The CDR3 coding sequence is TGCAGTGCTAGAGTACTGGACAGGACTAATTCACCCCTCCACTTT.

This clonotype was found many times. This chain connects TRBV12-3 or TRBV12-4 to TRBJ1-1; D not resolved. The CDR3 extends over 12 amino acids. Trimming pared 6 bases from V and 4 bases from J, leaving 9 bases between. The CDR3 nucleotides are TGTGCCAGCAGCGTACATGGCACTGAAGCTTTCTTT. This translates into CASSVHGTEAFF.

This clonotype came up many times. This sequence joins TRBV3-1 and TRBJ2-5; D not resolved. The germline CDR1 and CDR2 sequences are LGHDT and YNNKEL (reference sequence). The V gene lost 4 bases and the J gene lost 5 bases, with 11 bases spanning the gap. The CDR3 spans 13 residues. The CDR3 is CASSLVALETQYF. For the CDR3, the DNA is TGTGCCAGCAGCCTGGTGGCCCTGGAGACCCAGTACTTC.

With respect to this clonotype: Since no conserved phenylalanine or tryptophan closes the CDR3, a read error is the likely cause. CDR3 in DNA: TGTGCCAGCAGTGACGAGGGGCGCGGTTATGGCTACACCTCC. Its protein product is CASSDEGRGYGYTS. The chain combines TRBV25-1 with TRBJ1-2; a possible D gene is TRBD1 (5 bases). Trimming removed 3 bases at V and 5 bases at J, with 13 bases between. The germline V gene encodes CDR1 MGHDK and CDR2 SYGVNS. The CDR3 is made up of 14 amino acids.